The text below deals with one T cell receptor (beta chain). The antigen remains undetermined. The length of the CDR3 is 16 residues. Trimming at V came to 2 bases and at J to 3 bases, leaving 10 bases not matched to a gene. CDR1 is MNHEY, CDR2 SVGAGI, per germline. These data come from a study of shared clonotypes between healthy human individuals. On the study more broadly: The study used three CD4 naive, three CD4 memory, two CD8 naive and one CD8 memory plate per donor. Study findings and constraints: There were few donors, and this limited the genetic and exposure-history diversity represented. Non-shared clonotypes had lower generation probabilities than clonotypes shared by all four sorted-subset donors.

The assay ran at deep level. Here immunoSEQ multiplex PCR was the method, and the copy in TCRdb shows in-frame clones only, minus some. The data hold about 1,500,000 clones, with roughly 95% observed a single time. Sequenced input: naive CD4+ T cells sorted from blood. The subset here: CD45RA+ positively selected. The sequence was obtained from a man younger than 40 in good health. The chain recombines TRBV6-5 with TRBJ2-7, with 7 bases aligning to TRBD1. The CDR3, as DNA: TGTGCCAGCAGTTACATTACAGGGGTCTCTAGCTACGAGCAGTACTTC. Its protein product is CASSYITGVSSYEQYF.